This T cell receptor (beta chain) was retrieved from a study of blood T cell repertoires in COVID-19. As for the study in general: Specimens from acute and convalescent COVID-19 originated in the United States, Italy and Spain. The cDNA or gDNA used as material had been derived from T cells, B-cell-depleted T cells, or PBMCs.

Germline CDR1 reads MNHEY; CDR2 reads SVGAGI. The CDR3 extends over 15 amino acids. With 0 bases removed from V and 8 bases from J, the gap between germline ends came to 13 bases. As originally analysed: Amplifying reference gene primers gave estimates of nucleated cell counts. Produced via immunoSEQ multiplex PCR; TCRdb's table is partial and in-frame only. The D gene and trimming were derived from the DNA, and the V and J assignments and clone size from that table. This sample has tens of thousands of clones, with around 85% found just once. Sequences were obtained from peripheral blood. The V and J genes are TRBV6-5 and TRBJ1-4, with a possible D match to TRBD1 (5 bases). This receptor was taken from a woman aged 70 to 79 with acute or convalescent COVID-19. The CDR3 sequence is CASSYSAGFAEKLFF. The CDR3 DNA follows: TGTGCCAGCAGTTACTCTGCAGGGTTCGCAGAAAAACTGTTTTTT.